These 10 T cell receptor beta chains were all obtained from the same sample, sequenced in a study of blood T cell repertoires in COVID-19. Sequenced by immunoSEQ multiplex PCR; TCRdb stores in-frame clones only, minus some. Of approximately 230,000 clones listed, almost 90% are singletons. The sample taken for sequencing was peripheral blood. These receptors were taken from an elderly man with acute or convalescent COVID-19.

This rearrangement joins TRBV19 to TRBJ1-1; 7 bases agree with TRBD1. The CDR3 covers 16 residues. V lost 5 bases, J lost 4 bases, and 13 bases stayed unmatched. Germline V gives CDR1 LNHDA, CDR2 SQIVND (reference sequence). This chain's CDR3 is CASSLGQTRASTEAFF. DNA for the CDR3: TGTGCCAGTAGTTTGGGACAGACGAGGGCGAGCACTGAAGCTTTCTTT.

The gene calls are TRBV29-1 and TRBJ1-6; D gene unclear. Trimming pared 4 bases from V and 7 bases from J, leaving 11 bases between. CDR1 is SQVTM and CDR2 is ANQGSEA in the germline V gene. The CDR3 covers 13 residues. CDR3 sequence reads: CSVGESGNSPLHF. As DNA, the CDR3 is TGCAGCGTTGGGGAGTCGGGCAATTCACCCCTCCACTTT.

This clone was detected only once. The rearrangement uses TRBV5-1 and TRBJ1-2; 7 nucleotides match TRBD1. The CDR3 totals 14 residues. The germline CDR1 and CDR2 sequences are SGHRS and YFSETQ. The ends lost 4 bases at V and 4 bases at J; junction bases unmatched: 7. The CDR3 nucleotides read TGCGCCAGCAGCCCGCTACAGGGGACCTATGGCTACACCTTC. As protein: CASSPLQGTYGYTF.

The CDR3 is CASSLGKDRQETQYF. The CDR3 coding sequence is TGTGCCAGCAGCTTAGGGAAAGACAGGCAAGAGACCCAGTACTTC. The chain recombines TRBV7-9 with TRBJ2-5, with a tentative D call TRBD1 (6 bases). This CDR3 is 15 amino acids long. V lost 1 base and J 2 bases, leaving 11 bases between the germline ends. Germline CDR1 is SEHNR and CDR2 is FQNEAQ (reference sequence).

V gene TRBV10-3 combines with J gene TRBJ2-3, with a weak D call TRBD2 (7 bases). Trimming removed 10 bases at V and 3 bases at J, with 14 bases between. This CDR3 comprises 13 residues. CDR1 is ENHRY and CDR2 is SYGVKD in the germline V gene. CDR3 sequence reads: CATLGGGTDTQYF. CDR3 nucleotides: TGTGCCACACTGGGAGGGGGGACAGATACGCAGTATTTT.

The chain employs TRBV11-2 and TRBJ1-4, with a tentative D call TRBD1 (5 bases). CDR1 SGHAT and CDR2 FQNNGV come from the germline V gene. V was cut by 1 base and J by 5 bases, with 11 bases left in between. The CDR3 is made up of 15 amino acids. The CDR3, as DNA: TGTGCCAGCAGCTTAGGGCAGGGATGGAATGAAAAACTGTTTTTT. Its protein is CASSLGQGWNEKLFF.

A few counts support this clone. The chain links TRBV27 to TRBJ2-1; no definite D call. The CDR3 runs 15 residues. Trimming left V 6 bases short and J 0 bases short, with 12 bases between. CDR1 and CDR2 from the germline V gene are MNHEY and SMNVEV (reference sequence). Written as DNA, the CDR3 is TGTGCCAGCAGACCCGGGTTAAGCTCCTACAATGAGCAGTTCTTC. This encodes CASRPGLSSYNEQFF.

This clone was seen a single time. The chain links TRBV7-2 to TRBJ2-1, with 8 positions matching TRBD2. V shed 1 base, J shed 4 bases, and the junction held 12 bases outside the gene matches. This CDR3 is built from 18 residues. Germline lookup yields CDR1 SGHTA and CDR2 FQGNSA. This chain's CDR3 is CASSLGRGTGGKYNEQFF. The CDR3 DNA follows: TGTGCCAGCAGCTTAGGGAGGGGTACGGGAGGGAAATACAATGAGCAGTTCTTC. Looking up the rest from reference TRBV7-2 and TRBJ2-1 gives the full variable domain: GAGVSQSPSNKVTEKGKDVELRCDPISGHTALYWYRQSLGQGLEFLIYFQGNSAPDKSGLPSDRFSAERTGGSVSTLTIQRTQQEDSAVYLCASSLGRGTGGKYNEQFFGPGTRLTVL.

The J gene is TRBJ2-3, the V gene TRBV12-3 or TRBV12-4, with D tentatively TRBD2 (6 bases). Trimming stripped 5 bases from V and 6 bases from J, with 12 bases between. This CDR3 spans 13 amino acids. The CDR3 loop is CASSRHGGDTQYF. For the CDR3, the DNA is TGTGCCAGCAGTCGACACGGAGGGGATACGCAGTATTTT.

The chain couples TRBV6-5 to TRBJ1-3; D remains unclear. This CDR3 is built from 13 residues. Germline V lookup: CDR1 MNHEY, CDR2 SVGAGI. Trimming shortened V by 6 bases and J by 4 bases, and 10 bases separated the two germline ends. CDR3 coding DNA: TGTGCCAGCAGCACCGTTCGGGGAAACACCATATATTTT. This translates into CASSTVRGNTIYF.